This T cell receptor (beta chain) was found in a study of T cells in localized non-small cell lung cancer. Study-level findings and limits: There was higher T cell clonality in uninvolved adjacent lung than in tumor, and it was highest there. Longer overall survival was associated with a higher density of T cells in the blood. Median detection of top 100 tumor clones in adjacent lung was around 57 clones.

The V end lost 4 bases, the J end lost 2 bases, and 13 bases lay between the germline ends. Germline lookup yields CDR1 SGHTS and CDR2 YDEGEE. The CDR3 is 14 amino acids. On this clone itself: What it binds is not known.

TCRdb keeps only in-frame clones here, not all; method: immunoSEQ multiplex PCR. The sample has some 36,000 clones, more than 80% seen once. This specimen was peripheral blood mononuclear cells, taken before any cancer treatment. This sequence joins TRBV5-8 and TRBJ2-7, with no clear D. The source is a male donor at least 60 years old with stage II lung adenocarcinoma. Here the CDR3 reads CASSVVGFAYEQYF. The CDR3 nucleotides are TGTGCCAGCAGCGTGGTAGGGTTCGCCTACGAGCAGTACTTC.